The 26 T cell receptor beta chains reported below all come from one sample, sequenced in a study of Graves' ophthalmopathy and Graves' hyperthyroidism. The TCR beta CDR3 regions underwent amplification from RNA transcripts. Following a first-round RT-PCR that used HTBI primers, a second-round multiplex PCR was carried out. TCRdb recomputed calls from the multiplex PCR reads with MiXCR, one row per CDR3 protein. The sample lists some 350,000 distinct CDR3 sequences, roughly a sixth seen once, with 2% to 3% in the top ten. Sample: peripheral blood. These receptors were collected from an adult woman with stable Graves' hyperthyroidism.

Notes on this clonotype: The conserved phenylalanine or tryptophan is not found at the CDR3 terminus, so this likely reflects a read error. CDR3 in amino acids: CASRDPERNTGELFL. The CDR3 DNA reads TGTGCCAGCAGAGACCCGGAGCGAAACACCGGGGAGCTGTTTCTT. The chain employs TRBV7-9 and TRBJ2-2, with D uncertain. The CDR3 is 15 amino acids. Between the trimmed V and J ends, which lost 6 bases and 2 bases, there was a span of 13 bases. From germline, CDR1 is SEHNR and CDR2 FQNEAQ (reference sequence).

Many counts were recorded for this clonotype. This rearrangement joins TRBV20-1 to TRBJ2-7; 13 bases line up with TRBD2. Losses at the gene ends were 6 bases for V and 5 bases for J; bases not matched to a gene: 10. This CDR3 region has 15 residues. Germline lookup yields CDR1 DFQATT and CDR2 SNEGSKA (reference sequence). The CDR3: CSAKSGLAGSDEQYF. In nucleotides, the CDR3 is TGCAGTGCGAAATCGGGACTAGCGGGGTCGGACGAGCAGTACTTC.

The chain combines TRBV2 with TRBJ2-7; D remains ambiguous. Trimming removed 4 bases from V and 2 bases from J, with 24 bases in between. The CDR3 spans 18 residues. Germline V gives CDR1 SNHLY, CDR2 FYNNEI. The CDR3 here is CASSVPNAGEVNTYEQYF. As DNA, the CDR3 is TGTGCCAGCAGTGTCCCTAATGCAGGCGAAGTAAATACCTACGAGCAGTACTTC.

This clonotype occurred a few times. The CDR3 bases are TGTGCCAGCAGCTTAGGGTGGTCTTCACCCCTCCACTTT. This gives the protein CASSLGWSSPLHF. This rearrangement joins TRBV7-9 to TRBJ1-6; D uncertain. Germline CDR1 is SEHNR and CDR2 is FQNEAQ (reference sequence). Trimming removed 1 base from V and 9 bases from J, with 7 bases in between. The CDR3 is 13 amino acids.

The chain links TRBV6-2 or TRBV6-3 to TRBJ2-2; 9 bases fit TRBD1. From germline, CDR1 is MNHEY and CDR2 SVGEGT. The CDR3 consists of 13 residues. V was clipped by 8 bases and J by 6 bases; unmatched bases: 4. CDR3 bases: TGTGCCAGCGACAGGGGGATATCCGGGGAGCTGTTTTTT. As protein: CASDRGISGELFF.

This clonotype was seen only a few times. The rearrangement joins TRBV27 to TRBJ2-2; D gene uncertain. The CDR3 has 12 residues. Germline V lookup: CDR1 MNHEY, CDR2 SMNVEV (reference sequence). V was clipped by 7 bases and J by 6 bases, with 9 bases between them. Written as DNA, the CDR3 is TGTGCCAGCACAGGTAGAGCCGGGGAGCTGTTTTTT. Translating it yields CASTGRAGELFF.

Ten or more counts support this clonotype. The chain recombines TRBV24-1 with TRBJ2-7; D is possibly TRBD1 or TRBD2 (5 bases each). V was pared by 5 bases and J by 3 bases, with 13 bases between. CDR3 length: 14 amino acids. Germline V CDR1 and CDR2: KGHDR, SFDVKD. CDR3 nucleotides: TGTGCCACCAGTGTCTGGGACCGAGACTACGAGCAGTACTTC. Encoded protein: CATSVWDRDYEQYF.

The table lists this clonotype with a few counts. The chain employs TRBV18 and TRBJ2-7, with D possibly being TRBD2 (6 bases). Trimming removed 3 bases from V and 2 bases from J, with 14 bases in between. The CDR3 length is 15 residues. Germline V gene lookup returns CDR1 KGHSH and CDR2 LQKENI. CDR3 loop: CASSPISGAPYEQYF. The CDR3 DNA reads TGTGCCAGCTCACCTATTAGCGGTGCCCCCTACGAGCAGTACTTC.

Ten or more counts support this clonotype. The rearrangement joins TRBV6-5 to TRBJ1-2, with D uncertain. The germline gives CDR1 MNHEY, CDR2 SVGAGI. The V end was cut by 7 bases, the J end by 0 bases, with 18 bases between. CDR3 length equals 16 residues. The CDR3 DNA is TGTGCCAGCATGCCCGCTTCGGGTCGGGCTAACTATGGCTACACCTTC. This gives the protein CASMPASGRANYGYTF.

There are many counts of this clonotype. The chain employs TRBV6-1 and TRBJ2-7; perhaps D is TRBD1 or TRBD2 (5 bases each). The CDR3 loop spans 15 amino acids. V shed 6 bases and J shed 2 bases, with 17 bases lying between them. CDR1 and CDR2 (germline): MNHNS, SASEGT. The CDR3 DNA reads TGTGCCAGCAGCGTTCCGGGACCCAGAACCTACGAGCAGTACTTC. Amino acids: CASSVPGPRTYEQYF.

This clonotype was found many times. The gene calls are TRBV11-2 and TRBJ2-5; D is perhaps TRBD1 or TRBD2 (5 bases each). The CDR3 runs 13 residues. Trimming took 4 bases from V and 2 from J, leaving 8 bases between them. From germline, CDR1 is SGHAT and CDR2 FQNNGV. CDR3 sequence (DNA): TGTGCCAGCAGCTGGGACGGTCAAGAGACCCAGTACTTC. Translated: CASSWDGQETQYF.

This clonotype was counted many times. This rearrangement joins TRBV28 to TRBJ1-1; no firm D call. The CDR3 has 15 amino acids. Trimming stripped 7 bases from V and 7 bases from J, with 22 bases between. Germline CDR1 and CDR2: MDHEN and SYDVKM. DNA of the CDR3: TGTGCCAGCATCGACGGACGGCTGAGTGACAATGAAGCTTTCTTT. Amino acids: CASIDGRLSDNEAFF.

This clonotype was observed many times. V gene TRBV11-2 combines with J gene TRBJ1-5, with D possibly matching TRBD1 (5 bases). CDR3 length equals 16 residues. Germline CDR1 and CDR2: SGHAT and FQNNGV. V was shortened by 1 base and J by 4 bases, with 14 bases between the two germline ends. CDR3 sequence reads: CASSLGSGRWNQPQHF. CDR3 DNA: TGTGCCAGCAGCTTAGGTTCAGGGAGGTGGAATCAGCCCCAGCATTTT.

A word on this clonotype: This may stem from a read error, because a much larger clone lies one nucleotide away. The CDR3 nucleotides read TGTGCCAGCAGTGAAGTGCCAGGGGCGTACACTGAAGCTTCCTTT. Its translation: CASSEVPGAYTEASF. The chain is built from TRBV6-1 and TRBJ1-1; TRBD1 is a possible D gene (6 bases). The CDR3 is 15 amino acids. Germline CDR1 and CDR2: MNHNS and SASEGT.

The sample holds one count of this clonotype. A much larger clone lies a single base off, so this may be a read error. Lacking the conserved final phenylalanine or tryptophan, this CDR3 likely reflects a read error. The chain links TRBV28 to TRBJ1-6, with no clear D. The CDR3 spans 13 residues. In germline, CDR1 is MDHEN, CDR2 SYDVKM. CDR3 nucleotides: TGTGCCATCAGTACCGGGATTTGTTCACCCCTCCACTAT. It is translated as CAISTGICSPLHY.

This clonotype was seen repeatedly, ten times or more. The V and J genes are TRBV7-8 and TRBJ1-1; D not resolved. The length of the CDR3 is 12 residues. In germline, CDR1 is SGHVS, CDR2 FQNEAQ. The V and J ends lost 5 bases and 11 bases respectively, with 15 bases between them. The CDR3 spells CASSLGRHSAFF. The DNA of the CDR3 is TGTGCCAGCAGCCTGGGTCGCCATTCGGCTTTCTTT.

This clonotype appeared many times. The CDR3 coding sequence is TGCGCCAGCAGCCAAGATCCGTGGGGGGCCAAAAACATTCAGTACTTC. This encodes CASSQDPWGAKNIQYF. The rearrangement links TRBV4-1 to TRBJ2-4; TRBD1 or TRBD2 may be the D gene (5 bases each). From germline, CDR1 is MGHRA and CDR2 YSYEKL. Trimming took off 0 bases at V and 1 base at J, with 10 bases between the two ends. The CDR3 is 16 amino acids.

CDR3 sequence: CASIGGQGGQPQHF. CDR3 nucleotides: TGTGCCAGCATTGGGGGACAGGGCGGGCAGCCCCAGCATTTT. The V and J genes are TRBV12-3 or TRBV12-4 and TRBJ1-5; 9 bases fit TRBD1. The J segment lost 7 bases and the V segment lost 7 bases, leaving 8 bases of the junction unmatched. This CDR3 comprises 14 residues.

This clonotype was detected ten times or more. The chain combines TRBV19 with TRBJ2-7; TRBD2 aligns across 9 bases. Looked up from germline, CDR1 is LNHDA and CDR2 is SQIVND (reference sequence). The CDR3 totals 15 residues. V lost 5 bases, J lost 0 bases, and 5 bases stayed unmatched. The CDR3 reads CASSELAGASYEQYF. DNA for the CDR3: TGTGCCAGTAGTGAACTAGCGGGCGCCTCCTACGAGCAGTACTTC.

This clonotype was observed at least ten times. The chain couples TRBV11-2 to TRBJ1-1; no clear D gene. V dropped 5 bases and J dropped 0 bases, with 7 bases sitting between them. Germline CDR1 and CDR2: SGHAT and FQNNGV. The CDR3 loop spans 13 amino acids. The DNA for the CDR3 is TGTGCCAGCAGCCCAGAGATGAACACTGAAGCTTTCTTT. This translates into CASSPEMNTEAFF.

This clonotype was detected ten times or more. This chain uses TRBV28 with TRBJ1-3; TRBD1 might be the D (5 bases). In germline, CDR1 is MDHEN, CDR2 SYDVKM. Trimming removed 4 bases from V and 4 bases from J, with 17 bases in between. There are 16 residues in the CDR3. The CDR3 sequence: CASSSPGGAAGNTIYF. In nucleotides, the CDR3 is TGTGCCAGCAGTTCCCCGGGTGGGGCAGCAGGAAACACCATATATTTT.

At least ten counts were recorded for this clonotype. The rearrangement links TRBV28 to TRBJ2-5; D not certain. This CDR3 has 16 residues. Deletions cut 5 bases from V and 1 base from J, with 17 bases between. Germline loops: CDR1 MDHEN, CDR2 SYDVKM. The CDR3 DNA reads TGTGCCAGCAGTATCCTTTCCACAGTTTCCCAAGAGACCCAGTACTTC. It translates to CASSILSTVSQETQYF.

This clonotype was seen many times. Being one base from a much bigger clone, this may be a read error. The chain uses TRBV29-1 and TRBJ1-1; D is unresolved. Germline CDR1 reads SQVTM; CDR2 reads ANQGSEA. The CDR3 length is 11 residues. The V end lost 5 bases, the J end lost 4 bases, and 8 bases lay between the germline ends. The CDR3 nucleotides are TGCAGCGTTCCTAGGAGCACTGAAGCTTTCTTT. This sequence encodes CSVPRSTEAFF.

This clonotype was recorded at least ten times. The chain employs TRBV20-1 and TRBJ2-5; D unclear. Trimming stripped 3 bases from V and 5 bases from J, with 13 bases between. The CDR3 has 13 amino acids. In germline, CDR1 is DFQATT, CDR2 SNEGSKA (reference sequence). The CDR3 region has the DNA TGCAGTGCTAGGGCCCCCGAGGAGGAGACCCAGTACTTC. Translated: CSARAPEEETQYF.

The table lists this clonotype with a few counts. The rearrangement uses TRBV12-3 or TRBV12-4 and TRBJ2-7; 9 bases match TRBD2. This CDR3 has 15 amino acids. With 5 bases clipped from V and 2 bases from J, the junction kept 7 bases outside the gene matches. The CDR3 DNA sequence: TGTGCCAGCAGTCCCCGACTAGCGGAGACCTACGAGCAGTACTTC. It is translated as CASSPRLAETYEQYF.

Many counts were recorded for this clonotype. The chain is built from TRBV7-9 and TRBJ1-2, with TRBD1 matching over 7 bases. From germline, CDR1 is SEHNR and CDR2 FQNEAQ (reference sequence). The CDR3 consists of 15 residues. With V trimmed by 5 bases and J by 10 bases, 16 bases remained unmatched. The CDR3 sequence is CASSDVRQGSPAYTF. The CDR3, as DNA: TGTGCCAGCAGCGATGTGAGACAGGGATCGCCGGCCTACACCTTC.